This TCR beta chain derives from a study of OX40 agonist ivuxolimab in advanced cancers. The CDR3 extends over 12 amino acids. Trimming took off 6 bases at V and 4 bases at J, with 9 bases between the two ends. From germline, CDR1 is MNHEY and CDR2 SVGAGI. TCRdb's table, derived via immunoSEQ multiplex PCR, lists solely in-frame clones and lacks some. Of some 64,000 clones listed, 80% to 90% are singletons. The sequences come from CD4+ or CD8+ T cells sorted from blood, collected in a trial of the OX40 agonist ivuxolimab. This sequence was found in an adult with an advanced solid tumor such as melanoma, head and neck, liver or kidney cancer. The rearrangement links TRBV6-5 to TRBJ1-1; no definite D call. The CDR3 DNA reads TGTGCCAGCAGGTCAATTAGCACTGAAGCTTTCTTT. Its translation is CASRSISTEAFF.